This TCR beta chain is from a study of OX40 agonist ivuxolimab in advanced cancers. Per the germline V gene, CDR1 is SGHTA and CDR2 is FQGNSA. The CDR3 covers 14 residues. Repertoires were generated with immunoSEQ multiplex PCR, while TCRdb's copy carries only in-frame clones and drops some. The table has under 65,000 clones, 70% to 90% seen once; the top ten hold 0.3% to 0.45%. With respect to this clone: The junction does not match germline at one end; this may be a read error. In the same sample, other DNA sequences code for this CDR3.

This sample comprised CD4+ or CD8+ T cells sorted from blood, obtained in a trial of the OX40 agonist ivuxolimab. The chain recombines TRBV7-2 with TRBJ1-5, with D unclear. The sequence was obtained from an adult with an advanced solid tumor such as melanoma, head and neck, liver or kidney cancer. The CDR3 protein is CASSFKYSNQPQHF. The CDR3 DNA follows: TGTGCCAGCAGCTTTAAGTATAGCAACCAGCCCCAGCATTTT. The full variable domain, completed using reference TRBV7-2 and TRBJ1-5, is GAGVSQSPSNKVTEKGKDVELRCDPISGHTALYWYRQSLGQGLEFLIYFQGNSAPDKSGLPSDRFSAERTGGSVSTLTIQRTQQEDSAVYLCASSFKYSNQPQHFGDGTRLSIL.